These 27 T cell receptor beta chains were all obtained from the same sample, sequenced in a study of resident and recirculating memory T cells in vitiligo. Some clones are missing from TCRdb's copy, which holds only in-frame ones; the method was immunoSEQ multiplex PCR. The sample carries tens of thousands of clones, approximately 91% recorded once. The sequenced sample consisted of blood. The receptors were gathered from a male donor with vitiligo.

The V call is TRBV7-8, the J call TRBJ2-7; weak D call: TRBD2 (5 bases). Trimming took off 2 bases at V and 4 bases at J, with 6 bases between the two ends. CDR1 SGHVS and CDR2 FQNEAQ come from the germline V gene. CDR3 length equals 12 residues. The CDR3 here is CASSLSGYEQYF. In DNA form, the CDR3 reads TGTGCCAGCAGCTTATCGGGATACGAGCAGTACTTC.

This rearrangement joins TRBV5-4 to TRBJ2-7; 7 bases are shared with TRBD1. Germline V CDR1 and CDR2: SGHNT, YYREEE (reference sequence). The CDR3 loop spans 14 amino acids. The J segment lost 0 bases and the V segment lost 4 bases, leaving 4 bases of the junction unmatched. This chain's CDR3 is CASSIGQVSYEQYF. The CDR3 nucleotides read TGTGCCAGCAGCATCGGACAGGTCTCCTACGAGCAGTACTTC.

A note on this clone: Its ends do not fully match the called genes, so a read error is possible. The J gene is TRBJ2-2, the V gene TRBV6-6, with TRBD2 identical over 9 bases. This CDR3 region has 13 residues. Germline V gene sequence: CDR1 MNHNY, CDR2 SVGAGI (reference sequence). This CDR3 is CASRSAGGSTTQF. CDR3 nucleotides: TGTGCCAGCAGGTCAGCGGGGGGATCTACCACCCAATTT.

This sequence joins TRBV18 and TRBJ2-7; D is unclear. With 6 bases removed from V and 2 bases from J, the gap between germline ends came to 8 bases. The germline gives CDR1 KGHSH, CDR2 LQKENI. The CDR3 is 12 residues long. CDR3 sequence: CASSRTAYEQYF. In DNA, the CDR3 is TGTGCCAGCTCGCGTACAGCCTACGAGCAGTACTTC.

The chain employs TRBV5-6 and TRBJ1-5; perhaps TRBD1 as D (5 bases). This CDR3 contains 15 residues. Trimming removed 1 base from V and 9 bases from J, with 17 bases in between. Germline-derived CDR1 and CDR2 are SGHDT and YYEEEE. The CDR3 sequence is CASSLRGLGKSPQHF. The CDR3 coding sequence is TGTGCCAGCAGCTTGAGGGGCCTCGGCAAATCGCCCCAGCATTTT.

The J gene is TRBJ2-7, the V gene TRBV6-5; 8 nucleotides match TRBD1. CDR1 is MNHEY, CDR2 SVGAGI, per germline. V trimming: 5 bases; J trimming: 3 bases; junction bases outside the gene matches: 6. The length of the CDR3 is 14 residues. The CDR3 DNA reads TGTGCCAGCAGTGCCGGGACAGGATACTACGAGCAGTACTTC. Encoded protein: CASSAGTGYYEQYF.

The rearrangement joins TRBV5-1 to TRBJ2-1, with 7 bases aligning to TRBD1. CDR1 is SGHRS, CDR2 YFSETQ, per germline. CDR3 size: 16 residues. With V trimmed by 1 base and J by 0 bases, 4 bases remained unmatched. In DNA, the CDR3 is TGCGCCAGCAGCTTGATGGGACAGAGCTCCTACAATGAGCAGTTCTTC. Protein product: CASSLMGQSSYNEQFF.

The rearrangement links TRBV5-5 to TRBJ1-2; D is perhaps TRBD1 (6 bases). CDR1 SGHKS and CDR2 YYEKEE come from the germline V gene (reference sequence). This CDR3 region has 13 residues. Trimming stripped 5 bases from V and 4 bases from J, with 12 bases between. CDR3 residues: CASSMDSPYGYTF. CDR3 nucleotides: TGTGCCAGCAGTATGGACAGCCCCTATGGCTACACCTTC.

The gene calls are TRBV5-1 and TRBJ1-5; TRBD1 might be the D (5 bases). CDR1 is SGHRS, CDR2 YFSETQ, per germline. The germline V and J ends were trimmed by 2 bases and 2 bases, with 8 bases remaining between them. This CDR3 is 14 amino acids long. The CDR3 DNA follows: TGCGCCAGCAGCTTCTCGGGGGGCAATCAGCCCCAGCATTTT. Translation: CASSFSGGNQPQHF.

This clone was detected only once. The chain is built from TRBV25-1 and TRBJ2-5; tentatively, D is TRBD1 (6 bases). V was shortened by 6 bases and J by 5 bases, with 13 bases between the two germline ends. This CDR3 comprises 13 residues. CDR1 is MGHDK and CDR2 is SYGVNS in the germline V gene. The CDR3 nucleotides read TGTGCCAGCAGCTATGACAGGCCGGAGACCCAGTACTTC. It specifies CASSYDRPETQYF.

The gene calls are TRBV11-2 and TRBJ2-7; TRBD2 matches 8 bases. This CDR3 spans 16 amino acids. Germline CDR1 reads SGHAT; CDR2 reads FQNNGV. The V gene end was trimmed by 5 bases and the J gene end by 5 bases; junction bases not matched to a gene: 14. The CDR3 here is CASSTRAGGGGNEQYF. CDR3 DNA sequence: TGTGCCAGCAGCACCCGGGCGGGGGGCGGCGGCAACGAGCAGTACTTC.

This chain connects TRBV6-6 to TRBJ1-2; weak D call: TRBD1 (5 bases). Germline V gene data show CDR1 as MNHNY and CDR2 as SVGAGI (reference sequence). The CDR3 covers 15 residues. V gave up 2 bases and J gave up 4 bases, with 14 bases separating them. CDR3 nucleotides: TGTGCCAGCAGTTACGATTGGCAGGGTAGCTATGGCTACACCTTC. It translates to CASSYDWQGSYGYTF.

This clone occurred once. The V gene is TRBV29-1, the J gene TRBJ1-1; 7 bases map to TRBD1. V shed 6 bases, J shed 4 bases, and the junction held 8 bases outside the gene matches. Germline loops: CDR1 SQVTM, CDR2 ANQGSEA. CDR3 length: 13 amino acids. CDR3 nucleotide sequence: TGCAGCGTCTCTAAGGGGGCTGGCACTGAAGCTTTCTTT. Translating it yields CSVSKGAGTEAFF.

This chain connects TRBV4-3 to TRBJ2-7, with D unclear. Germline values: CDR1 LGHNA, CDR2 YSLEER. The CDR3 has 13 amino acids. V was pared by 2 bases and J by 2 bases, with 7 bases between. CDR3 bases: TGCGCCAGCAGCCAAAACCCAGCCTACGAGCAGTACTTC. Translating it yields CASSQNPAYEQYF.

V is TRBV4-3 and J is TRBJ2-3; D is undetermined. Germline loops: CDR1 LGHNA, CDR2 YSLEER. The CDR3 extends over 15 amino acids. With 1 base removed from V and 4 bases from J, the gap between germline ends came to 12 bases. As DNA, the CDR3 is TGCGCCAGCAGCCAAGTTTGGGCCCTCTCAGATACGCAGTATTTT. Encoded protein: CASSQVWALSDTQYF.

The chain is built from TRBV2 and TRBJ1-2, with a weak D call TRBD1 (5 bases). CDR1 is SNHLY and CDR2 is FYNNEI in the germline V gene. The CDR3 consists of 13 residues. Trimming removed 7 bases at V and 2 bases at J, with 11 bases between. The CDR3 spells CASTLTANYGYTF. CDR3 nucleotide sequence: TGTGCCAGCACCCTGACAGCAAACTATGGCTACACCTTC.

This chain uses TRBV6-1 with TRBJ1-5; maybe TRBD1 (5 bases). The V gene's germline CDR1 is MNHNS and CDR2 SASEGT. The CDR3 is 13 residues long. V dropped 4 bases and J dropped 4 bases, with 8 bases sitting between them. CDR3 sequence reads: CASSATDNQPQHF. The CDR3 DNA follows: TGTGCCAGCAGTGCGACAGATAATCAGCCCCAGCATTTT.

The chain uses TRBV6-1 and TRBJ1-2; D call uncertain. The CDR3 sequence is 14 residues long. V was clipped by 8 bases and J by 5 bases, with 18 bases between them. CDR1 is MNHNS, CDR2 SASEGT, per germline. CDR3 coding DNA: TGTGCCAGCCTTGGAGAGGGTCGCTATTATGGCTACACCTTC. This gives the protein CASLGEGRYYGYTF.

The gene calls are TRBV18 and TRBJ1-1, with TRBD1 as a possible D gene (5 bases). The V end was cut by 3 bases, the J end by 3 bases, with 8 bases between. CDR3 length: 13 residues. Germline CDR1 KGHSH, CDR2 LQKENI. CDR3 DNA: TGTGCCAGCTCACCCGCCAGGGACACTGAAGCTTTCTTT. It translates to CASSPARDTEAFF.

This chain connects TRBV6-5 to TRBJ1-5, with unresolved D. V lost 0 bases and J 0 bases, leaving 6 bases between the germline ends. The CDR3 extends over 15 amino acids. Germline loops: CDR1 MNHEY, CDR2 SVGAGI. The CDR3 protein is CASSYSRYSNQPQHF. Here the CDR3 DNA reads TGTGCCAGCAGTTACTCCCGTTATAGCAATCAGCCCCAGCATTTT.

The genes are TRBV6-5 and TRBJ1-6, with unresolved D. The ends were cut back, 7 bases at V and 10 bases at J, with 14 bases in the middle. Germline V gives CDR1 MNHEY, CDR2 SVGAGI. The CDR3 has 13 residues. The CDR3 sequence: CASTKTETSPLHF. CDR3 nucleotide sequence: TGTGCCAGCACAAAAACAGAGACCTCACCCCTCCACTTT.

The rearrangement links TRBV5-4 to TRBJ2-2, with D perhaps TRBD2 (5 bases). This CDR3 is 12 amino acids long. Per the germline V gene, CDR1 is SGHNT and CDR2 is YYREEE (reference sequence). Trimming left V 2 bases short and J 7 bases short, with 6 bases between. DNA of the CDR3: TGTGCCAGCAGCTTCGGGGTCGGGGAGCTGTTTTTT. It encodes CASSFGVGELFF.

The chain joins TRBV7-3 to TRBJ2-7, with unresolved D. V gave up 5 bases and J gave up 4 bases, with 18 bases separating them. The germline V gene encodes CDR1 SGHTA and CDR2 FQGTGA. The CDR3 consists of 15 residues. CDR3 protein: CASSPGAEYWYEQYF. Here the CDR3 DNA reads TGTGCCAGCAGCCCTGGCGCGGAATATTGGTACGAGCAGTACTTC.

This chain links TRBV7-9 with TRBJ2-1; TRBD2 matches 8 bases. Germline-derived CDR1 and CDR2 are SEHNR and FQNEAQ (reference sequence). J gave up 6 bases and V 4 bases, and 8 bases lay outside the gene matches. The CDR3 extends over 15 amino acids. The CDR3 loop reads CASSSPGGAANEQFF. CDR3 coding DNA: TGTGCCAGCAGCTCCCCGGGGGGGGCGGCCAATGAGCAGTTCTTC.

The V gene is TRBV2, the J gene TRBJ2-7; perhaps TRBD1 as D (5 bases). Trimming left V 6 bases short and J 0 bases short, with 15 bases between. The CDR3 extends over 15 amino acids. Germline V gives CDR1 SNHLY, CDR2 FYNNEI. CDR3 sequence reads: CASSQGALGSYEQYF. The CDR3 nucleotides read TGTGCCAGCAGCCAGGGCGCGTTGGGCTCCTACGAGCAGTACTTC. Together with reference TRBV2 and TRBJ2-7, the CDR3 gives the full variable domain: EPEVTQTPSHQVTQMGQEVILRCVPISNHLYFYWYRQILGQKVEFLVSFYNNEISEKSEIFDDQFSVERPDGSNFTLKIRSTKLEDSAMYFCASSQGALGSYEQYFGPGTRLTVT.

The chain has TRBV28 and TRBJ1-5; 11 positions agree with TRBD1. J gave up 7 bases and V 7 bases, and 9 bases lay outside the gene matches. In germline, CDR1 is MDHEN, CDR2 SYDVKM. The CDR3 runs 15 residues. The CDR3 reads CASKVGGQGGQPQHF. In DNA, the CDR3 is TGTGCCAGCAAAGTTGGGGGACAGGGGGGCCAGCCCCAGCATTTT.

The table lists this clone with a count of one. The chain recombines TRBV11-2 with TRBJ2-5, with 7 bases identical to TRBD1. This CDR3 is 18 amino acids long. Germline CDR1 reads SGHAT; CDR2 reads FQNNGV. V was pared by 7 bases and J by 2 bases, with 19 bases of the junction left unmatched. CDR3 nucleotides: TGTGCCAGCACCAAAGCTTCAGGGGACAGCTTATTACAAGAGACCCAGTACTTC. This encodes CASTKASGDSLLQETQYF.